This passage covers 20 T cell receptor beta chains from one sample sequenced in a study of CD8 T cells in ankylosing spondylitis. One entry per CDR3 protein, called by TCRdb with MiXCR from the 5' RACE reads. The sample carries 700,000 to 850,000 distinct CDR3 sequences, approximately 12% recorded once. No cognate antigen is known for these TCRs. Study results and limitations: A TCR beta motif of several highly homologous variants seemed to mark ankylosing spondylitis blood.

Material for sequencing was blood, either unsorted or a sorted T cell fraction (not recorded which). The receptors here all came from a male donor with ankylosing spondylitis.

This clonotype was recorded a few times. In DNA form, the CDR3 reads TGTGCCAGCAGCCGCCTAACTAGCGGGAGCGCGTCGGATACGCAGTATTTT. This sequence encodes CASSRLTSGSASDTQYF. The rearrangement uses TRBV5-6 and TRBJ2-3; 11 bases fit TRBD2. Per the germline V gene, CDR1 is SGHDT and CDR2 is YYEEEE. This CDR3 has 17 amino acids. V lost 4 bases, J lost 6 bases, and 13 bases stayed unmatched.

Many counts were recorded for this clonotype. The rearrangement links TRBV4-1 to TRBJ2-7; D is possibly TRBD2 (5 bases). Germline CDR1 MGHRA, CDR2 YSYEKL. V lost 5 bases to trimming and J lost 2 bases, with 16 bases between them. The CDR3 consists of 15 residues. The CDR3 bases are TGCGCCAGCAGCTACAACTCGGGGTTTCCCTACGAGCAGTACTTC. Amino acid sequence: CASSYNSGFPYEQYF.

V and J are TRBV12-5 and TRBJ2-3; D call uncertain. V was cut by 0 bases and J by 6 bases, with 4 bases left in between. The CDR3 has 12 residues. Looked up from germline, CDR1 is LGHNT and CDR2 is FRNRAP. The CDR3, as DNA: TGTGCTAGTGGTTTGGTAGAGGATACGCAGTATTTT. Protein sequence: CASGLVEDTQYF.

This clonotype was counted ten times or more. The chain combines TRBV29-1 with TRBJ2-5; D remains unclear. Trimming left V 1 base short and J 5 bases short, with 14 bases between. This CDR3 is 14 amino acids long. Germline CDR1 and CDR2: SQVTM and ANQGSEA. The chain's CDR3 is CSVEGSGGRETQYF. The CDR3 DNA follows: TGCAGCGTTGAAGGTTCTGGTGGGCGGGAGACCCAGTACTTC.

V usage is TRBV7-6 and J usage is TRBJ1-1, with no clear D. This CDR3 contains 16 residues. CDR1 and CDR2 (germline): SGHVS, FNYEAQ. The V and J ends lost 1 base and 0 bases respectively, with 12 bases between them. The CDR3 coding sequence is TGTGCCAGCAGCTTAGGCCCAGGTCGGCTGAACACTGAAGCTTTCTTT. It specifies CASSLGPGRLNTEAFF.

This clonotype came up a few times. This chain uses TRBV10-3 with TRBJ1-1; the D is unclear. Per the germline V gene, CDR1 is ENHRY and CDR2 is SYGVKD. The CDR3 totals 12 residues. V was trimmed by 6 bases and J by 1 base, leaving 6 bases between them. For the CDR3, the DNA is TGTGCCATCAGGGCTACGAACACTGAAGCTTTCTTT. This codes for CAIRATNTEAFF.

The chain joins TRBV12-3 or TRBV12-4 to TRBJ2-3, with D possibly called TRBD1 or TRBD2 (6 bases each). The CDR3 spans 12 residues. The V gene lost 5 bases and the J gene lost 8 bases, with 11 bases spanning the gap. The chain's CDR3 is CASSPGGRTQYF. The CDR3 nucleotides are TGTGCCAGCAGTCCCGGGGGCCGTACGCAGTATTTT.

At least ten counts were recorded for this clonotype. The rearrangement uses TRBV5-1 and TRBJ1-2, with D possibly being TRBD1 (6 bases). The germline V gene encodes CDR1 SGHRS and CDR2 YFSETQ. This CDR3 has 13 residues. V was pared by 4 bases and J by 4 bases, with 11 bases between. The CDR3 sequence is CASSPGQIYGYTF. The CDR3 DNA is TGCGCCAGCAGCCCCGGACAGATCTATGGCTACACCTTC. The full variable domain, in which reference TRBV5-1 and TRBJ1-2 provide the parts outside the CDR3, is KAGVTQTPRYLIKTRGQQVTLSCSPISGHRSVSWYQQTPGQGLQFLFEYFSETQRNKGNFPGRFSGRQFSNSRSEMNVSTLELGDSALYLCASSPGQIYGYTFGSGTRLTVV.

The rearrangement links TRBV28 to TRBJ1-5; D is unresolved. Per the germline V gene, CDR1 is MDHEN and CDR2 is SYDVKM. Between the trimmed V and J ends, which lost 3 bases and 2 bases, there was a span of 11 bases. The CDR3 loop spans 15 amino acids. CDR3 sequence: CASSLVGPGNQPQHF. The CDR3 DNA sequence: TGTGCCAGCAGTTTGGTCGGACCTGGCAATCAGCCCCAGCATTTT.

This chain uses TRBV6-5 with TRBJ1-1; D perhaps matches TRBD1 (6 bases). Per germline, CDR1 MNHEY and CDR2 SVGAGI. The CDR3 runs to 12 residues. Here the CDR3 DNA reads TGTGCTGCGGAGGGGGTAGGGACTGAAGCTTTCTTT. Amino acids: CAAEGVGTEAFF.

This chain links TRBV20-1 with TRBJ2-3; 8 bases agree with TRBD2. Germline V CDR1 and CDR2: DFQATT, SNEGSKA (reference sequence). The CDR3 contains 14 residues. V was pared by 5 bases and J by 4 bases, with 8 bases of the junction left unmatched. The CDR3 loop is CSAGPAGVPDTQYF. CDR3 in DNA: TGCAGTGCTGGCCCAGCGGGAGTTCCAGATACGCAGTATTTT.

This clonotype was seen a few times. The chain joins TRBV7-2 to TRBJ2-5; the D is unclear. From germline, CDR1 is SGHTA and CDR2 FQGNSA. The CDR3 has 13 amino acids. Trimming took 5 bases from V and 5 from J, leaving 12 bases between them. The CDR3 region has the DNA TGTGCCAGCAGCACCCGCCATGGGGAGACCCAGTACTTC. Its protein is CASSTRHGETQYF.

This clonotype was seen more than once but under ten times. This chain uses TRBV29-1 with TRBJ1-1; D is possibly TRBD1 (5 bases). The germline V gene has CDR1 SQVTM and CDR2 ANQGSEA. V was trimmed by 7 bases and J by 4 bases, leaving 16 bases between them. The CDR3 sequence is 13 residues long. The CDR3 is CSAPTRGSTEAFF. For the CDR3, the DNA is TGCAGCGCCCCAACGAGGGGTTCCACTGAAGCTTTCTTT.

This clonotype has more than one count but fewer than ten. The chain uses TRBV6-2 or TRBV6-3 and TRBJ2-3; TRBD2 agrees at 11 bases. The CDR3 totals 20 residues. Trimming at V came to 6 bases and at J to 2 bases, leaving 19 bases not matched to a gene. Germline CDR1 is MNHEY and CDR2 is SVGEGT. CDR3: CASRGRQGSSGGPNTDTQYF. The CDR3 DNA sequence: TGTGCCAGCAGGGGACGACAGGGGTCTAGCGGGGGGCCTAACACAGATACGCAGTATTTT.

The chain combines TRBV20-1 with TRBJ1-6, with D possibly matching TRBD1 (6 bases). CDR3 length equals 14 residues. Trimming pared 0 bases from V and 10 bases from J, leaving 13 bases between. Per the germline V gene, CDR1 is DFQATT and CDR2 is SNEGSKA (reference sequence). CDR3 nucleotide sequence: TGCAGTGCTAGAGATTTCAGGGGTGACTCACCCCTCCACTTT. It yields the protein CSARDFRGDSPLHF.

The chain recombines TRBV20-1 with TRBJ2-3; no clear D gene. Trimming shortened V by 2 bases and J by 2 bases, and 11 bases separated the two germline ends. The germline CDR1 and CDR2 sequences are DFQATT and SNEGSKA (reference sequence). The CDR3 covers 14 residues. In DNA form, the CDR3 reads TGCAGTGCTAGAAGGCCGTCTAACACAGATACGCAGTATTTT. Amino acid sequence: CSARRPSNTDTQYF.

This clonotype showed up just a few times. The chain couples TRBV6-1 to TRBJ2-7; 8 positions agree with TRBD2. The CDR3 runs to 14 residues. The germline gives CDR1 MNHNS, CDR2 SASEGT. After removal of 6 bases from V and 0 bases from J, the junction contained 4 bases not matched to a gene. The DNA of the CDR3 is TGTGCCAGCAGAAGACTAGCGCCCTCCTACGAGCAGTACTTC. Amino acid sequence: CASRRLAPSYEQYF.

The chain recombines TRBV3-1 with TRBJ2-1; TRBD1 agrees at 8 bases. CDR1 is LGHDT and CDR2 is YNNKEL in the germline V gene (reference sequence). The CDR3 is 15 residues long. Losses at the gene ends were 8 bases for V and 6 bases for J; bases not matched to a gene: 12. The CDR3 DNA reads TGTGCCAGCTCAAAGGGACAGGTAGTAAGCAATGAGCAGTTCTTC. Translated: CASSKGQVVSNEQFF.

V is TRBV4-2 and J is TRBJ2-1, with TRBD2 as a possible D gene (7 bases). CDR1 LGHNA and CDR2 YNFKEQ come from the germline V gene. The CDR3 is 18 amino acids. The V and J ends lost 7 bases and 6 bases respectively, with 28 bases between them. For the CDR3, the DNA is TGTGCCAGCAAGAGGGCGGGAGTCCAACTCCTACAGGGCAATGAGCAGTTCTTC. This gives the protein CASKRAGVQLLQGNEQFF.

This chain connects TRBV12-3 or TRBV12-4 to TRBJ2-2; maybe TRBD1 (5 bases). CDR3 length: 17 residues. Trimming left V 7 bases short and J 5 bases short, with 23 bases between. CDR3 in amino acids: CASTSSLGRKGTGELFF. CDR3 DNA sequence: TGTGCCAGCACCTCGTCCCTCGGCAGGAAGGGGACCGGGGAGCTGTTTTTT.